A single sample is the source of the 16 T cell receptor beta chains below, sequenced in a study of cytomegalovirus exposure and HLA in healthy donors. 13 Jbeta primers and 60 Vbeta primers were used for the PCR. Only in-frame clones appear in the TCRdb table, and some are missing; sequencing was by immunoSEQ multiplex PCR. Of 98,000 or so clones listed, around 80% are singletons. The sample comprised PBMCs. Source of these receptors: a woman in her 40s in good health and CMV-seronegative.

The table lists this clone with a count of one. This sequence joins TRBV5-6 and TRBJ2-7; 8 bases map to TRBD1. CDR3 size: 16 residues. Germline trimming cut 0 bases from V and 5 bases from J; bases unmatched to any gene: 10. CDR1 SGHDT and CDR2 YYEEEE come from the germline V gene. The CDR3 region is CASSLGGMDRAHEQYF. CDR3 bases: TGTGCCAGCAGCTTGGGGGGTATGGACAGGGCACACGAGCAGTACTTC.

The chain carries TRBV30 and TRBJ2-7; the match to TRBD1 covers 7 bases. The V segment lost 2 bases and the J segment 6 bases; nucleotides outside the gene matches: 25. CDR3 length equals 19 residues. Germline V CDR1 and CDR2: GTSNPN, SVGIG (reference sequence). The CDR3 sequence: CAWSPGDSSTFLSATEQYF. CDR3 DNA sequence: TGTGCCTGGAGTCCCGGGGACAGCTCCACTTTTCTTAGTGCTACCGAGCAGTACTTC.

V is TRBV27 and J is TRBJ1-2, with D maybe TRBD1 (5 bases). This CDR3 region has 15 residues. V was pared by 6 bases and J by 5 bases, with 19 bases between. The germline V gene has CDR1 MNHEY and CDR2 SMNVEV (reference sequence). The CDR3 DNA follows: TGTGCCAGCAGCTCCGGGGCGGGGACGGCATATGGCTACACCTTC. It yields the protein CASSSGAGTAYGYTF.

The V and J genes are TRBV30 and TRBJ2-7, with TRBD2 identical over 7 bases. The CDR3 runs 14 residues. Germline lookup yields CDR1 GTSNPN and CDR2 SVGIG (reference sequence). After removal of 2 bases from V and 1 base from J, the junction contained 5 bases not matched to a gene. The CDR3 protein is CAWSTGGGSYEQYF. In DNA, the CDR3 is TGTGCCTGGAGTACTGGCGGGGGATCCTACGAGCAGTACTTC.

Details on this clone: The junction differs from germline at one of its ends, possibly a read error. Other DNA sequences within the sample encode an identical CDR3. The V call is TRBV7-9, the J call TRBJ1-1; D perhaps matches TRBD1 (6 bases). Per germline, CDR1 SEHNR and CDR2 FQNEAQ (reference sequence). This CDR3 spans 14 amino acids. Written as DNA, the CDR3 is TGTGCCAGCAGCTCGACAGGATTCGACACTGAAGCTTTTTTT. This translates into CASSSTGFDTEAFF.

This chain links TRBV5-3 with TRBJ2-3; TRBD2 agrees at 9 bases. TRBV5-3 is an open reading frame whose function is uncertain. With V trimmed by 5 bases and J by 4 bases, 20 bases remained unmatched. The CDR3 has 19 amino acids. The DNA of the CDR3 is TGTGCCAGAAGGCGTATGCCCACCCCCGCGCGGGGGGGCCCAGATACGCAGTATTTT. It yields the protein CARRRMPTPARGGPDTQYF.

This chain joins TRBV7-2 and TRBJ2-1; 8 bases are shared with TRBD2. V shed 5 bases and J 9 bases; nucleotides not matched to a gene: 3. The CDR3 covers 12 residues. Germline V lookup: CDR1 SGHTA, CDR2 FQGNSA. The CDR3 DNA follows: TGTGCCAGCAGCGGGGGACTAGGTGAGCAGTTCTTC. Amino acid sequence: CASSGGLGEQFF.

The V call is TRBV13, the J call TRBJ2-3; 12 bases are a match to TRBD2. CDR1 is PRHDT and CDR2 is FYEKMQ in the germline V gene (reference sequence). The length of the CDR3 is 18 residues. Trimming at V came to 1 base and at J to 5 bases, leaving 10 bases not matched to a gene. The CDR3 here is CASSLALELAGGLDTQYF. The CDR3 DNA is TGTGCCAGCAGCTTAGCCCTCGAGCTAGCGGGAGGGCTAGATACGCAGTATTTT.

The chain couples TRBV28 to TRBJ2-7, with D possibly matching TRBD2 (6 bases). The CDR3 loop spans 19 amino acids. The germline gives CDR1 MDHEN, CDR2 SYDVKM. Between the trimmed V and J ends, which lost 4 bases and 2 bases, there was a span of 27 bases. The CDR3 nucleotides are TGTGCCAGCAGTTGCTTCTGGGCGGGACGGACGAAATTTACCTACGAGCAGTACTTC. Translated, it gives CASSCFWAGRTKFTYEQYF.

The chain combines TRBV11-3 with TRBJ2-3; 7 nucleotides agree with TRBD1. Germline V gives CDR1 SGHNT, CDR2 YENEEA. J gave up 6 bases and V 5 bases, and 8 bases lay outside the gene matches. The CDR3 runs 14 residues. In DNA form, the CDR3 reads TGTGCCAGCAGCCGGGGACAGACAGGGGATACGCAGTATTTT. Translating gives CASSRGQTGDTQYF.

The chain combines TRBV9 with TRBJ2-7; 9 positions match TRBD2. With V trimmed by 5 bases and J by 0 bases, 6 bases remained unmatched. The CDR3 consists of 15 residues. Germline CDR1 reads SGDLS; CDR2 reads YYNGEE. CDR3 sequence: CASSPTSGLSYEQYF. For the CDR3, the DNA is TGTGCCAGCAGTCCGACTAGCGGACTCTCCTACGAGCAGTACTTC. Supplemented by reference TRBV9 and TRBJ2-7, the full variable domain reads DSGVTQTPKHLITATGQRVTLRCSPRSGDLSVYWYQQSLDQGLQFLIQYYNGEERAKGNILERFSAQQFPDLHSELNLSSLELGDSALYFCASSPTSGLSYEQYFGPGTRLTVT.

This chain joins TRBV14 and TRBJ2-7; no definite D call. This CDR3 is 13 amino acids long. V was trimmed by 0 bases and J by 2 bases, leaving 5 bases between them. Germline assignment: CDR1 SGHDN and CDR2 FVKESK. CDR3 DNA: TGTGCCAGCAGCCAAGAGGTAGCCTACGAGCAGTACTTC. Translated, it gives CASSQEVAYEQYF. Looking up the rest from reference TRBV14 and TRBJ2-7 gives the full variable domain: EAGVTQFPSHSVIEKGQTVTLRCDPISGHDNLYWYRRVMGKEIKFLLHFVKESKQDESGMPNNRFLAERTGGTYSTLKVQPAELEDSGVYFCASSQEVAYEQYFGPGTRLTVT.

The V and J genes are TRBV13 and TRBJ1-5; 7 nucleotides agree with TRBD1. V shed 5 bases and J 6 bases; nucleotides not matched to a gene: 7. In germline, CDR1 is PRHDT, CDR2 FYEKMQ (reference sequence). The CDR3 loop spans 14 amino acids. The CDR3: CASSLRQGGQPQHF. As DNA, the CDR3 is TGTGCCAGCAGCCTACGACAGGGAGGTCAGCCCCAGCATTTT.

This chain joins TRBV28 and TRBJ1-5; no clear D gene. The CDR3 runs to 18 residues. Germline assignment: CDR1 MDHEN and CDR2 SYDVKM. V shed 4 bases and J shed 0 bases, with 19 bases lying between them. CDR3 coding DNA: TGTGCCAGCAGTTCCATGAGCATCCACCTTAATAGCAATCAGCCCCAGCATTTT. This translates into CASSSMSIHLNSNQPQHF.

This clone showed up just a few times. The V and J genes are TRBV7-2 and TRBJ2-3; D is perhaps TRBD2 (5 bases). Germline CDR1 and CDR2: SGHTA and FQGNSA. Trimming cost V 4 bases and J 4 bases, with 15 bases left between them. The CDR3 extends over 15 amino acids. Here the CDR3 reads CASSWRVDPSDTQYF. The CDR3 DNA reads TGTGCCAGCAGCTGGCGGGTGGATCCCTCAGATACGCAGTATTTT.

The rearrangement links TRBV15 to TRBJ1-5; D is possibly TRBD1 (5 bases). CDR3 size: 16 residues. V was trimmed by 1 base and J by 6 bases, leaving 16 bases between them. Germline values: CDR1 LNHNV, CDR2 YYDKDF (reference sequence). The CDR3 DNA reads TGTGCCACCAGCAGAGGGGTAGGGGAAGGTGGTCAGCCCCAGCATTTT. Its protein product is CATSRGVGEGGQPQHF. The full variable domain, rest sourced from reference TRBV15 and TRBJ1-5, is DAMVIQNPRYQVTQFGKPVTLSCSQTLNHNVMYWYQQKSSQAPKLLFHYYDKDFNNEADTPDNFQSRRPNTSFCFLDIRSPGLGDTAMYLCATSRGVGEGGQPQHFGDGTRLSIL.